A selection of T cell receptor beta chains follows, all from one sample in a study of radiotherapy plus CTLA-4 blockade in lung cancer. Sequenced by immunoSEQ multiplex PCR; TCRdb stores in-frame clones only, minus some. The sample consists of 40,000 to 60,000 clones, approximately 86% of them appearing once. Source: peripheral blood, taken from a patient treated with radiotherapy plus ipilimumab. Receptors originate from a human donor with non-small cell lung cancer that progressed on radiotherapy plus ipilimumab. Some clones in this sample may be carry-over from other donors' samples. Each CDR3 is given without its conserved first and last residue. Fields, in order: V gene, J gene, CDR3 protein.

v_call: TRBV11-2
j_call: TRBJ2-1
cdr3_aa: ASSLALAGHNEQF

v_call: TRBV2
j_call: TRBJ2-5
cdr3_aa: ASSESLAGGLGKETQY

v_call: TRBV5-6
j_call: TRBJ1-4
cdr3_aa: ASSQRTGSSLEKLF

v_call: TRBV10-3
j_call: TRBJ1-1
cdr3_aa: AISERGKSETEAF

v_call: TRBV27
j_call: TRBJ1-4
cdr3_aa: ASSLSAGLAEKLF

v_call: TRBV9
j_call: TRBJ1-4
cdr3_aa: ASSVGGAEEKLF

v_call: TRBV2
j_call: TRBJ1-6
cdr3_aa: ASILGQGRNSPLH

v_call: TRBV7-9
j_call: TRBJ2-3
cdr3_aa: ASSEDRGGNTDTQY

v_call: TRBV7-2
j_call: TRBJ2-2
cdr3_aa: ASSFAATTGELF

v_call: TRBV7-2
j_call: TRBJ2-7
cdr3_aa: ASSWTGYEQY

v_call: TRBV7-6
j_call: TRBJ2-2
cdr3_aa: ASSLSGGANTGELF

v_call: TRBV10-1
j_call: TRBJ1-1
cdr3_aa: ASSEAGTGGFEAF

v_call: TRBV28
j_call: TRBJ2-1
cdr3_aa: ASSKGRSTSGRPNEQF

v_call: TRBV11-2
j_call: TRBJ2-7
cdr3_aa: ASSLGGTSGIEQY

v_call: TRBV6-1
j_call: TRBJ1-5
cdr3_aa: ASRPDRVQPQH

v_call: TRBV7-2
j_call: TRBJ2-7
cdr3_aa: ASSLQTSSYEQY

v_call: TRBV5-6
j_call: TRBJ2-6
cdr3_aa: ASSLGRSGANVLT

v_call: TRBV7-2
j_call: TRBJ1-5
cdr3_aa: ASSTPGTGRGNQPQH

v_call: TRBV28
j_call: TRBJ1-3
cdr3_aa: ASTRFSGNTIY

v_call: TRBV19
j_call: TRBJ2-1
cdr3_aa: ASSVLAGTYNEQF

v_call: TRBV9
j_call: TRBJ1-2
cdr3_aa: ASSAGQFYGYT

v_call: TRBV27
j_call: TRBJ2-7
cdr3_aa: ASSLSGLAGGLNSYEQY

v_call: TRBV15
j_call: TRBJ1-1
cdr3_aa: ATSPDRNTEAF

v_call: TRBV11-2
j_call: TRBJ1-3
cdr3_aa: ASSLQGVSGNTIY

v_call: TRBV6-5
j_call: TRBJ1-1
cdr3_aa: ASSYGGQYTEAF

v_call: TRBV6-4
j_call: TRBJ2-2
cdr3_aa: ASSGAGDSNTGELF

v_call: TRBV27
j_call: TRBJ1-4
cdr3_aa: ADFGTGGEKLF

v_call: TRBV4-3
j_call: TRBJ2-7
cdr3_aa: ASSQDYRSSYEQY

v_call: TRBV27
j_call: TRBJ1-2
cdr3_aa: ASRLGGDGSYYGYT

v_call: TRBV6-5
j_call: TRBJ2-7
cdr3_aa: ASSSTGAHYEQY

v_call: TRBV5-1
j_call: TRBJ2-3
cdr3_aa: ASSLYVESTDTQY

v_call: TRBV7-8
j_call: TRBJ2-2
cdr3_aa: ASSSEITGELF

v_call: TRBV9
j_call: TRBJ1-2
cdr3_aa: ASSVGSRYYGYT

v_call: TRBV6-5
j_call: TRBJ2-1
cdr3_aa: ASRRLAGEGEQF

v_call: TRBV7-6
j_call: TRBJ2-3
cdr3_aa: ASTTGASTDTQY

v_call: TRBV4-3
j_call: TRBJ1-3
cdr3_aa: ASSQDDTSGNTIY

v_call: TRBV27
j_call: TRBJ2-5
cdr3_aa: ASTNEETQY

v_call: TRBV7-2
j_call: TRBJ2-3
cdr3_aa: ASSLYSRTDTQY

v_call: TRBV19
j_call: TRBJ1-1
cdr3_aa: ASSGLNTEAF

v_call: TRBV9
j_call: TRBJ2-5
cdr3_aa: ASSVDRGETQY

v_call: TRBV7-2
j_call: TRBJ1-1
cdr3_aa: ASSLGRQWNTEAF

v_call: TRBV11-2
j_call: TRBJ2-3
cdr3_aa: ASSLDAGGALLTQY

v_call: TRBV29-1
j_call: TRBJ2-7
cdr3_aa: SVESGLAGEKGQY

v_call: TRBV27
j_call: TRBJ2-3
cdr3_aa: ASGPAGGPDTQY

v_call: TRBV6-1
j_call: TRBJ1-4
cdr3_aa: ASSPSREKLF

v_call: TRBV6-1
j_call: TRBJ1-2
cdr3_aa: ASIEGGYGYT

v_call: TRBV5-6
j_call: TRBJ1-1
cdr3_aa: ASSLGTRGANTEAF

v_call: TRBV5-8
j_call: TRBJ2-5
cdr3_aa: ASSPGTPQETQY

v_call: TRBV6-1
j_call: TRBJ1-5
cdr3_aa: ASSEGQGGQPQH

v_call: TRBV7-3
j_call: TRBJ2-3
cdr3_aa: ASSPDRGTDTQY

v_call: TRBV29-1
j_call: TRBJ2-3
cdr3_aa: SVVPSGHTDTQY

v_call: TRBV6-1
j_call: TRBJ1-2
cdr3_aa: ASNGQGAVYGYT

v_call: TRBV7-9
j_call: TRBJ1-6
cdr3_aa: ASSPGTGTNSPLH

v_call: TRBV27
j_call: TRBJ2-1
cdr3_aa: ASSLAGASNEQF

v_call: TRBV19
j_call: TRBJ2-7
cdr3_aa: ASSPGQGRSYEQY

v_call: TRBV9
j_call: NA
cdr3_aa: ASSETGIQETQY

v_call: TRBV27
j_call: TRBJ2-1
cdr3_aa: ASRREREGYNEQF